The present T cell receptor beta chain was sequenced within a study of blood T cell repertoires in COVID-19. As for the study in general: PBMCs, B-cell-depleted T cells, or T cells were the source of the cDNA or gDNA that made up the material.

The J segment lost 5 bases and the V segment lost 4 bases, leaving 8 bases of the junction unmatched. Germline V lookup: CDR1 MNHEY, CDR2 SVGAGI. The CDR3 loop spans 16 amino acids. The Seattle patients, enrolled during active infection, were followed longitudinally. Study processing details: Amplified reference gene primers provided the basis for estimating nucleated cell counts. The method was immunoSEQ multiplex PCR; TCRdb's version includes in-frame clones alone and lacks a portion of them. That table is the source of V, J and clone size, and D and trimming were worked out from the DNA. The profile shows 150,000 to 200,000 clones, 81% of them singletons.

This TCR was recovered from a woman between 35 and 50 years old with COVID-19, enrolled during active disease. The chain is built from TRBV6-5 and TRBJ1-1; 12 positions match TRBD1. The sample consisted of peripheral blood. This CDR3 is CASSSSGTGGRTEAFF. The CDR3 DNA reads as TGTGCCAGCAGTTCATCCGGGACAGGGGGCCGAACTGAAGCTTTCTTT.